Each of the 21 T cell receptor beta chains below was sequenced from the same sample in a study of spatial heterogeneity in lung cancer. Time point here: sample taken at primary tumor resection. TCRdb reanalysed the 5' RACE reads using MiXCR and keeps one entry per CDR3 protein. Counted here are 1,600 or so distinct CDR3 sequences, around 5% occurring once; the ten biggest clones make up 22%. The sample consisted of normal lung tissue next to the tumor, taken at surgery. The receptors were gathered from a female donor with early-stage non-small cell lung cancer.

Within the sample, this clonotype is medium-sized. The J gene is TRBJ2-7, the V gene TRBV7-2, with D tentatively TRBD1 or TRBD2 (5 bases each). Germline CDR1 is SGHTA and CDR2 is FQGNSA. V was shortened by 6 bases and J by 2 bases, with 14 bases between the two germline ends. The CDR3 sequence is 14 residues long. CDR3 residues: CASRNGARTYEQYF. In DNA, the CDR3 is TGTGCCAGCAGGAACGGGGCTCGGACCTACGAGCAGTACTTC.

This clonotype is classed as medium-sized. The genes are TRBV7-2 and TRBJ1-6; D is unclear. The V gene's germline CDR1 is SGHTA and CDR2 FQGNSA. V shed 5 bases and J shed 14 bases, with 22 bases lying between them. The CDR3 contains 15 residues. The CDR3 sequence is CASSQQSGSESTLHF. The DNA for the CDR3 is TGTGCCAGCAGCCAACAAAGCGGTAGCGAATCTACCCTCCACTTT.

By sample share, this clonotype is medium-sized. The chain has TRBV6-5 and TRBJ1-1; TRBD1 might be the D (6 bases). CDR3 size: 18 residues. CDR1 and CDR2 (germline): MNHEY, SVGAGI. V shed 6 bases and J shed 0 bases, with 23 bases lying between them. The CDR3 DNA reads TGTGCCAGCAGCCCCGGGACTCTGGGGGCCCTAATGAACACTGAAGCTTTCTTT. It is translated as CASSPGTLGALMNTEAFF.

This clonotype is medium-sized in the sample. The chain combines TRBV3-1 with TRBJ2-4; 9 positions match TRBD2. Germline lookup yields CDR1 LGHDT and CDR2 YNNKEL (reference sequence). V trimming: 6 bases; J trimming: 2 bases; junction bases outside the gene matches: 5. The CDR3 has 15 residues. The DNA of the CDR3 is TGTGCCAGCAGAGGCGGGGGGGCCACCAAAAACATTCAGTACTTC. Translation: CASRGGGATKNIQYF.

In this sample, this clonotype is medium-sized. The CDR3 reads CASSDEGTSGAQETQYF. In DNA form, the CDR3 reads TGTGCCAGCAGTGACGAAGGGACTAGCGGGGCCCAAGAGACCCAGTACTTC. The chain employs TRBV25-1 and TRBJ2-5, with TRBD2 matching over 13 bases. The CDR3 consists of 17 residues. The ends lost 3 bases at V and 1 base at J; junction bases unmatched: 5. The V gene's germline CDR1 is MGHDK and CDR2 SYGVNS. Variable domain in full (rest from reference TRBV25-1 and TRBJ2-5): EADIYQTPRYLVIGTGKKITLECSQTMGHDKMYWYQQDPGMELHLIHYSYGVNSTEKGDLSSESTVSRIRTEHFPLTLESARPSHTSQYLCASSDEGTSGAQETQYFGPGTRLLVL.

In its sample, this clonotype was seen many times. The chain uses TRBV1 and TRBJ2-7. TRBV1 is a documented pseudogene. This CDR3 is built from 14 residues. Here the CDR3 reads CTSSQDRSTYEQYF. DNA for the CDR3: TGCACCAGCAGCCAAGATCGGAGTACCTACGAGCAGTACTTC.

This clonotype is labeled as medium-sized. The rearrangement links TRBV12-3 or TRBV12-4 to TRBJ1-2, with a weak D call TRBD1 (6 bases). Trimming took off 4 bases at V and 5 bases at J, with 14 bases between the two ends. The CDR3 is made up of 14 amino acids. The CDR3, as DNA: TGTGCCAGCAGTTCCTGGACAGCCTCGTATGGCTACACCTTC. Encoded protein: CASSSWTASYGYTF.

This clonotype is medium-sized in the sample. The gene calls are TRBV10-2 and TRBJ1-4; D not certain. Germline lookup yields CDR1 WSHSY and CDR2 SAAADI. CDR3 length equals 17 residues. V lost 0 bases and J 2 bases, leaving 13 bases between the germline ends. The CDR3 region is CASSESRGGMTNEKLFF. For the CDR3, the DNA is TGCGCCAGCAGTGAGTCGAGAGGAGGAATGACTAATGAAAAACTGTTTTTT.

By sample fraction, this clonotype is medium-sized. The CDR3: CASSSRETQGSDTQYF. The CDR3 DNA follows: TGCGCCAGCAGCTCTCGGGAGACCCAGGGGTCAGATACGCAGTATTTT. The chain joins TRBV4-1 to TRBJ2-3, with D perhaps being TRBD1 or TRBD2 (6 bases each). V lost 5 bases, J lost 4 bases, and 19 bases lay in between. The CDR3 runs 16 residues. Germline V gene sequence: CDR1 MGHRA, CDR2 YSYEKL.

This clonotype is medium-sized in the sample. The rearrangement joins TRBV21-1 to TRBJ2-5; the table's D gene call, TRBD2, was not cross checked with the DNA. TRBV21-1 is reported as a pseudogene. This CDR3 spans 15 amino acids. The CDR3 loop reads CASSKEVPGEETQYF. The CDR3, as DNA: TGTGCCAGCAGCAAAGAAGTACCGGGGGAAGAGACCCAGTACTTC.

This clonotype is labeled medium-sized. The V call is TRBV7-3, the J call TRBJ2-1, with D uncertain. V lost 0 bases, J lost 0 bases, and 9 bases lay in between. Germline-derived CDR1 and CDR2 are SGHTA and FQGTGA. The CDR3 runs to 16 residues. The DNA of the CDR3 is TGTGCCAGCAGCTTAACGGTAGGACCCTCCTACAATGAGCAGTTCTTC. This encodes CASSLTVGPSYNEQFF.

This clonotype is deemed medium-sized. This chain links TRBV28 with TRBJ1-2; D gene uncertain. The V gene lost 5 bases and the J gene lost 4 bases, with 14 bases spanning the gap. Germline V gene lookup returns CDR1 MDHEN and CDR2 SYDVKM. This CDR3 spans 14 amino acids. The CDR3 DNA reads TGTGCCAGCAGTCCCCAAGGAGGGCTCTATGGCTACACCTTC. It specifies CASSPQGGLYGYTF.

By sample share, this clonotype is medium-sized. This chain uses TRBV5-1 with TRBJ1-2; D not resolved. This CDR3 spans 12 amino acids. Germline CDR1 and CDR2: SGHRS and YFSETQ. Trimming cost V 0 bases and J 8 bases, with 8 bases left between them. CDR3 sequence reads: CASSLDGKGYTF. In nucleotides, the CDR3 is TGCGCCAGCAGCTTGGATGGTAAAGGCTACACCTTC.

In its sample, this clonotype is medium-sized. The J gene is TRBJ2-1, the V gene TRBV27; possibly TRBD1 for D (5 bases). Germline values: CDR1 MNHEY, CDR2 SMNVEV (reference sequence). V shed 3 bases and J shed 10 bases, with 10 bases lying between them. CDR3 length equals 12 residues. This CDR3 is CASSFARQEQFF. The DNA of the CDR3 is TGTGCCAGCAGTTTCGCGAGACAGGAGCAGTTCTTC.

By sample share, this clonotype is medium-sized. V gene TRBV6-5 combines with J gene TRBJ1-5; D remains unclear. This CDR3 region has 12 residues. Trimming cost V 8 bases and J 8 bases, with 13 bases left between them. Germline values: CDR1 MNHEY, CDR2 SVGAGI. Here the CDR3 DNA reads TGTGCCAGCGATCGTGGTCCGGAGCCCCAGCATTTT. Translating it yields CASDRGPEPQHF.

This clonotype is large in the sample. V usage is TRBV6-6 and J usage is TRBJ1-2; D might be TRBD1 (5 bases). The germline gives CDR1 MNHNY, CDR2 SVGAGI (reference sequence). The ends were cut back, 5 bases at V and 8 bases at J, with 15 bases in the middle. This CDR3 has 13 amino acids. CDR3 amino acids: CASSPGRQEGYTF. The CDR3 DNA follows: TGTGCCAGCAGTCCGGGACGGCAGGAAGGCTACACCTTC.

The rearrangement joins TRBV6-6 to TRBJ2-1; TRBD2 matches at 13 bases. CDR1 and CDR2 from the germline V gene are MNHNY and SVGAGI (reference sequence). This CDR3 spans 15 amino acids. V gave up 4 bases and J gave up 9 bases; unmatched junction bases: 6. The CDR3 DNA reads as TGTGCCAGCAGTTTCGGGACTAGCGGGGTGATTGAGCAGTTCTTC. This encodes CASSFGTSGVIEQFF.

By its share, this clonotype is medium-sized. This rearrangement joins TRBV4-2 to TRBJ2-5; 8 nucleotides line up with TRBD2. The V gene end was trimmed by 1 base and the J gene end by 3 bases; junction bases not matched to a gene: 10. This CDR3 region has 17 residues. Germline V gives CDR1 LGHNA, CDR2 YNFKEQ. CDR3 region: CASSQAVRAGGKETQYF. In nucleotides, the CDR3 is TGTGCCAGCAGCCAAGCGGTACGCGCGGGGGGCAAAGAGACCCAGTACTTC.

This clonotype was counted ten times or more. The chain combines TRBV29-1 with TRBJ2-1, with 7 nucleotides matching TRBD2. The V segment lost 3 bases and the J segment 7 bases; nucleotides outside the gene matches: 12. The CDR3 is 15 residues long. Germline V gene sequence: CDR1 SQVTM, CDR2 ANQGSEA. The CDR3, as DNA: TGCAGCGTTGATGGTGCGGGAGAGGATTTGAATGAGCAGTTCTTC. Translating it yields CSVDGAGEDLNEQFF.

This clonotype has ten or more counts. Given a much more abundant clone one base away, this may be a read error. This chain connects TRBV18 to TRBJ1-5; possibly TRBD1 for D (6 bases). The CDR3 is 13 residues long. Germline V lookup: CDR1 KGHSH, CDR2 LQKENI. The CDR3 coding sequence is TGTTCCAACTCACCCAAACAGGGTCAGCCCCAGCATTTT. It specifies CSNSPKQGQPQHF. The entire variable domain, with the rest obtained from reference TRBV18 and TRBJ1-5, is as follows: NAGVMQNPRHLVRRRGQEARLRCSPMKGHSHVYWYRQLPEEGLKFMVYLQKENIIDESGMPKERFSAEFPKEGPSILRIQQVVRGDSAAYFCSNSPKQGQPQHFGDGTRLSIL.

This clonotype is classed as medium-sized (0.01 to 0.1%). The V call is TRBV28, the J call TRBJ1-6, with D possibly TRBD1 on 6 matching bases. The CDR3 consists of 17 residues. CDR1 and CDR2 from the germline V gene are MDHEN and SYDVKM. V dropped 6 bases and J dropped 0 bases, with 15 bases sitting between them. The CDR3 is CASRVRGVSSYNSPLHF. The CDR3 DNA follows: TGTGCCAGCAGGGTGAGGGGGGTGAGCTCCTATAATTCACCCCTCCACTTT. The full variable domain, completed using reference TRBV28 and TRBJ1-6, is DVKVTQSSRYLVKRTGEKVFLECVQDMDHENMFWYRQDPGLGLRLIYFSYDVKMKEKGDIPEGYSVSREKKERFSLILESASTNQTSMYLCASRVRGVSSYNSPLHFGNGTRLTVT.